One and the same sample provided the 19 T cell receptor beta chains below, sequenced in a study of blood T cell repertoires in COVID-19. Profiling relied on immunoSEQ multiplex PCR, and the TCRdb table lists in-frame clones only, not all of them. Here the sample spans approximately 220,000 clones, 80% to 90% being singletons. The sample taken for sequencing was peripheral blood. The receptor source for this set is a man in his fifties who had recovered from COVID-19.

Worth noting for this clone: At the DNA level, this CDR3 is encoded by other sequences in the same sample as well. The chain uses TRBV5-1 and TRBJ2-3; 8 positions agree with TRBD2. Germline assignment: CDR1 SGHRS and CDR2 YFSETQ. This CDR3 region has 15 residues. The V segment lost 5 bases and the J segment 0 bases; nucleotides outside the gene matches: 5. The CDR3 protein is CASRPTSGSTDTQYF. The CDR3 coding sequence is TGCGCCAGCAGACCTACTAGCGGTAGCACAGATACGCAGTATTTT.

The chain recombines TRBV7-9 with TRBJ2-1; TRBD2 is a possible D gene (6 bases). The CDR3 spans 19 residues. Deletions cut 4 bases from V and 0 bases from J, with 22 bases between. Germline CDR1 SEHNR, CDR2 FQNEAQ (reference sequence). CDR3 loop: CASSSPTRSLANSYNEQFF. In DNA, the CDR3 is TGTGCCAGCAGCTCCCCGACGCGATCACTAGCCAACTCCTACAATGAGCAGTTCTTC.

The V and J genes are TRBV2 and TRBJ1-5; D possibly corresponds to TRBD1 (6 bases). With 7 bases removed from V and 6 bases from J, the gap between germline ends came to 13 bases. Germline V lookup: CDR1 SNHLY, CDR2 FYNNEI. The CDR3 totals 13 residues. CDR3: CASTARGAQPQHF. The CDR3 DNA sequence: TGTGCCAGCACGGCCAGGGGAGCTCAGCCCCAGCATTTT.

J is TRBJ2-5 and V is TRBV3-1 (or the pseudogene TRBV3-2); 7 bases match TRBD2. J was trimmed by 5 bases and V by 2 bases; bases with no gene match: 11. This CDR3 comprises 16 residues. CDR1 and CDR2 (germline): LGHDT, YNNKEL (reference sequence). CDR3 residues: CASSQMSREGRETQYF. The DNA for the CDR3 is TGTGCCAGCAGCCAAATGAGCAGGGAGGGCCGGGAGACCCAGTACTTC.

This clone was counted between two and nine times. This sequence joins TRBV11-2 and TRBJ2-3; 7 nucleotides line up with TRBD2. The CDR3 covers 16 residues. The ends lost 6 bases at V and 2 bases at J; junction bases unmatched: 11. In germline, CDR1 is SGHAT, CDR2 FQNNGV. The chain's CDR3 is CASREQGSGYTDTQYF. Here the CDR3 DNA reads TGTGCCAGCAGAGAACAAGGTAGCGGGTACACAGATACGCAGTATTTT.

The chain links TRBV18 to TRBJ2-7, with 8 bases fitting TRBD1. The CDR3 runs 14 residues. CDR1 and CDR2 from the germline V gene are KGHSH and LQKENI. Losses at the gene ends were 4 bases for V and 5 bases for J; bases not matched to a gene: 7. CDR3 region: CASSLDRALNEQYF. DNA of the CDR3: TGTGCCAGCTCACTGGACAGGGCCTTAAACGAGCAGTACTTC.

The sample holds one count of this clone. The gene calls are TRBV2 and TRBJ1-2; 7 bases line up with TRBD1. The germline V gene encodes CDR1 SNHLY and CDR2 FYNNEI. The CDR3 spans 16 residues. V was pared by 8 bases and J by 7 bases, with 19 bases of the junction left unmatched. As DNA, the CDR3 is TGTGCCAGCCGGTCAGGGGGAGCTGTGGGCGTTGGTGGCTACACCTTC. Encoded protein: CASRSGGAVGVGGYTF.

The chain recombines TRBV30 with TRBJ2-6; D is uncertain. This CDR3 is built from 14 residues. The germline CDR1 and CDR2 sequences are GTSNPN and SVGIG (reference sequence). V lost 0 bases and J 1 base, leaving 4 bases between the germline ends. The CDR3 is CAWSVQSGANVLTF. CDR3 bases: TGTGCCTGGAGTGTCCAATCTGGGGCCAACGTCCTGACTTTC.

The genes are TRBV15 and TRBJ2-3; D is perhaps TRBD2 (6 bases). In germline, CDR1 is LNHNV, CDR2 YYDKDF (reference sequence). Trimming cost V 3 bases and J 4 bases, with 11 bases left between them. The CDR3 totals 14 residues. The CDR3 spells CATSRGGVSDTQYF. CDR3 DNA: TGTGCCACCAGCAGGGGGGGAGTTTCAGATACGCAGTATTTT.

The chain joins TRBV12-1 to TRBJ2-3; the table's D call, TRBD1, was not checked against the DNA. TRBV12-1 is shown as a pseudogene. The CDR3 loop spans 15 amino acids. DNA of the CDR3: TGTGCCAGCAGCTTTCAGGCAGGGGAATCAGATACGCAGTATTTT. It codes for CASSFQAGESDTQYF.

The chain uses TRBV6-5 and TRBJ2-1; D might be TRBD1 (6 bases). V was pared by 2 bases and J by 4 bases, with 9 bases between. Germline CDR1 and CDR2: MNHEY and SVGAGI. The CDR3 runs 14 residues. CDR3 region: CASSYRDTYNEQFF. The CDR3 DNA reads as TGTGCCAGCAGTTACCGGGACACATACAATGAGCAGTTCTTC.

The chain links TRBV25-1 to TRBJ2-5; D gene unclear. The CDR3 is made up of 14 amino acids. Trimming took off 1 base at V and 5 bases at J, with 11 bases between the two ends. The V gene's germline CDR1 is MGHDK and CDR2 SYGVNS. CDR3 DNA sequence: TGTGCCAGCAGTGAATTACGGGTAACGGAGACCCAGTACTTC. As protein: CASSELRVTETQYF.

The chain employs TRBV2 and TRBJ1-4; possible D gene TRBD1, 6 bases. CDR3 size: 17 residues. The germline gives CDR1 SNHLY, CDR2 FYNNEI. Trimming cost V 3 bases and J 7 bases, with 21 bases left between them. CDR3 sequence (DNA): TGTGCCAGCAGTGAGACAGGTGATAGGCGTATGGGTGAAAAACTGTTTTTT. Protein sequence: CASSETGDRRMGEKLFF.

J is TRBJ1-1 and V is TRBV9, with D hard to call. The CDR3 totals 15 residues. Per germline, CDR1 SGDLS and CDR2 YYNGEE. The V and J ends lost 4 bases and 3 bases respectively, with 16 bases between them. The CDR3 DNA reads TGTGCCAGCAGCTTGGACCCAAGGAGGGACACTGAAGCTTTCTTT. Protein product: CASSLDPRRDTEAFF.

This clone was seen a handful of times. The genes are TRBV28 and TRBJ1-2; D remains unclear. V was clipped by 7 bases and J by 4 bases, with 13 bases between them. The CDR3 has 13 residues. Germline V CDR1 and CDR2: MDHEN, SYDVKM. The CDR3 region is CASTPGALYGYTF. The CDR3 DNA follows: TGTGCCAGCACCCCGGGAGCCCTCTATGGCTACACCTTC.

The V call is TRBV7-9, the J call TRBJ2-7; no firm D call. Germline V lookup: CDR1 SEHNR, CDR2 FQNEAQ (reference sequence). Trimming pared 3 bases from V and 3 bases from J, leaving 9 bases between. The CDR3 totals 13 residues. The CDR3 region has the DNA TGTGCCAGCAGCTTGCGAGAGAACTACGAGCAGTACTTC. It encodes CASSLRENYEQYF. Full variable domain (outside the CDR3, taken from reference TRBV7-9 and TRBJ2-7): DTGVSQNPRHKITKRGQNVTFRCDPISEHNRLYWYRQTLGQGPEFLTYFQNEAQLEKSRLLSDRFSAERPKGSFSTLEIQRTEQGDSAMYLCASSLRENYEQYFGPGTRLTVT.

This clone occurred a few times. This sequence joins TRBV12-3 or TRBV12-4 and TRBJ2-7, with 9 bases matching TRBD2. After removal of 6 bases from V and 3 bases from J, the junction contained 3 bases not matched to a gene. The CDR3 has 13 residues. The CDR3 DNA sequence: TGTGCCAGCAGAGGACTAGCGAGCTACGAGCAGTACTTC. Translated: CASRGLASYEQYF.

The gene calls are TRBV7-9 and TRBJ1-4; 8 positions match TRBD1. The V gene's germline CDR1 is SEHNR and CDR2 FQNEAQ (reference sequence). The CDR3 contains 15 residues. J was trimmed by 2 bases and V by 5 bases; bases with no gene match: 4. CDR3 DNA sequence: TGTGCCAGCAGCATTAGACAGGGGACTAATGAAAAACTGTTTTTT. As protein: CASSIRQGTNEKLFF.

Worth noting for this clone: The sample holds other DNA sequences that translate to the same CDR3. The CDR3 DNA is TGTGCCAGCAGCGTAGCTGAGGGGGCGTCCTACAATGAGCAGTTCTTC. Translating it yields CASSVAEGASYNEQFF. The chain uses TRBV9 and TRBJ2-1; 7 nucleotides align to TRBD1. CDR1 and CDR2 (germline): SGDLS, YYNGEE. Trimming removed 0 bases from V and 1 base from J; junction bases left unmatched: 4. This CDR3 contains 16 residues.